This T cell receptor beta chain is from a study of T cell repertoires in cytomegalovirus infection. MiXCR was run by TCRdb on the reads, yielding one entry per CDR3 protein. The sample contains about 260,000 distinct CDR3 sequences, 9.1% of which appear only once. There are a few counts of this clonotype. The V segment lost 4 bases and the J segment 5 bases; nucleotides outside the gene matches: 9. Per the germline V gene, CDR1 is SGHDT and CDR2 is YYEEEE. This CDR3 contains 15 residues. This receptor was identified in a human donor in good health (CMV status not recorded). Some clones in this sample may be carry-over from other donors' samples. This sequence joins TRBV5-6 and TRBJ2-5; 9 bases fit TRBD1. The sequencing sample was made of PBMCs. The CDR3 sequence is CASSDPGQGGETQYF. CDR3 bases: TGTGCCAGCAGCGACCCGGGACAGGGTGGGGAGACCCAGTACTTC.